Here is one TCR beta chain with its context. Its antigen is undetermined. This CDR3 region has 13 residues. V lost 0 bases and J lost 7, with 10 bases in between. CDR1 is SGDLS, CDR2 YYNGEE, per germline. Libraries were prepared by immunoSEQ multiplex PCR; TCRdb keeps only in-frame clonotypes and omits some of them. Of about 270,000 clones listed, 80% to 90% are singletons. The sample belongs to a study of cytomegalovirus exposure and HLA in healthy donors. Study observations and caveats: The study put 150 to 200 TCR beta chains on its list as cytomegalovirus-associated.

The sample was PBMCs. The clonotype was recovered from a woman under 30 in good health and CMV-seronegative. This chain uses TRBV9 with TRBJ1-1; D not certain. The CDR3 sequence is CASSVDTTSEAFF. DNA for the CDR3: TGTGCCAGCAGCGTAGATACAACCAGTGAAGCTTTCTTT.